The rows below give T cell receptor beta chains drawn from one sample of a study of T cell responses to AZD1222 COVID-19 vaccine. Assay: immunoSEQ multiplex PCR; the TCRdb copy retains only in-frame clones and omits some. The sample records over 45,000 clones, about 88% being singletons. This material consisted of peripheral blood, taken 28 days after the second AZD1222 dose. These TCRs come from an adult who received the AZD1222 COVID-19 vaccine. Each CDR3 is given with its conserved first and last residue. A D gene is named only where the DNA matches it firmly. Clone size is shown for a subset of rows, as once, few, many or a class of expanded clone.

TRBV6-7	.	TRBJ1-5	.	TGTGCCAGCAGTTACTCCCTGGGGGAGGGCGATCAGCCCCAGCATTTT	CASSYSLGEGDQPQHF
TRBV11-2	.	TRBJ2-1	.	TGTGCCAGCAGCTTAGATCGGCTGCGGCAGTTCTTC	CASSLDRLRQFF
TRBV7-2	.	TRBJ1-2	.	TGTGCCAGCAGCTTCGGTGGGAGGAATGGCTACACCTTC	CASSFGGRNGYTF
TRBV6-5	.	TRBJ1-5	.	TGTGCCAGCAGTTACGGTGGGGGAGGCAATCAGCCCCAGCATTTT	CASSYGGGGNQPQHF
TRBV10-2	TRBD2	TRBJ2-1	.	TGCGCCAGCCGATTTAGCGGGACGAACAATGAGCAGTTCTTC	CASRFSGTNNEQFF
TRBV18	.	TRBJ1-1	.	TGTGCCAGCTCACGGGCGAACCAATTTAAGTCGAACACTGAAGCTTTCTTT	CASSRANQFKSNTEAFF
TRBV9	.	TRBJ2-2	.	TGTGCCAGCAGCGAGGGGATTACCGGGGAGCTGTTTTTT	CASSEGITGELFF
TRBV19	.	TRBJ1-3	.	TGTGCCAGCAAGGGGTTGAGCTCTGGAAACACCATATATTTT	CASKGLSSGNTIYF
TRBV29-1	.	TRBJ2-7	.	TGCAGCGTCGCAAGCAGGGACTCCTACGAGCAGTACTTC	CSVASRDSYEQYF
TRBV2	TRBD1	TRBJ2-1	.	TGTGCCAGCAGTCAAGACAGGGCCCAGCAGTTCTTC	CASSQDRAQQFF
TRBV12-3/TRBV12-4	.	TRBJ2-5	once	TGTGCCAGCACCCTGGGGGGGCGGGAGACCCAGTACTTC	CASTLGGRETQYF
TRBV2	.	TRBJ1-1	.	TGTGCCAGCAGTTACAGGGTACGAGCTGAAGCTTTCTTT	CASSYRVRAEAFF
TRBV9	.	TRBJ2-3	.	TGTGCCAGCAGCGTAGCCGGCGGGACTGCTAGCACAGATACGCAGTATTTT	CASSVAGGTASTDTQYF
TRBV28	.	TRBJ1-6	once	TGTGCCAGCGCCTCGGGACAACATAATTCACCCCTCCACTTT	CASASGQHNSPLHF
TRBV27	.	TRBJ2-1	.	TGTGCCAGCAGTTTAGTACCGAGCTCCTACAATGAGCAGTTCTTC	CASSLVPSSYNEQFF
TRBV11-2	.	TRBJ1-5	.	TGTGCCAGCAGCTCCCCTCTCGAAGTAGATCAGCCCCAGCATTTT	CASSSPLEVDQPQHF
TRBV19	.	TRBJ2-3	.	TGTGCCAGTAGTATCTGGGGACGGGGAGATACGCAGTATTTT	CASSIWGRGDTQYF
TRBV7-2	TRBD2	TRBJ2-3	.	TGTGCCAGCAGTTCTAGACTAGCGGGAATCACAGATACGCAGTATTTT	CASSSRLAGITDTQYF
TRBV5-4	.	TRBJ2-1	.	TGTGCCAGCAGCTTGTCAGCGGCCCGATACAATGAGCAGTTCTTC	CASSLSAARYNEQFF
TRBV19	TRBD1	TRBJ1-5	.	TGTGCCAGTCACAGCGGCGAAGGACAGGGGAATCAGCCCCAGCATTTT	CASHSGEGQGNQPQHF
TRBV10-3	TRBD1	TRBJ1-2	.	TGTGCCATCAGTGAGAGGAGAGGGACAGGGGGCGGTTACACCTTC	CAISERRGTGGGYTF
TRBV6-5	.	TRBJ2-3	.	TGTGCCAGCAGGGCTCAGCGGTGGAGCACAGATACGCAGTATTTT	CASRAQRWSTDTQYF
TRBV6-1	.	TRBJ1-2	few	TGTGCCAGCAGTGAATCTGGGGACCCGGTGTACTACACCTTC	CASSESGDPVYYTF
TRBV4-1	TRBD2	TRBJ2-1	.	TGCGCCAGCAGCCAAGGGCGTCTAGCGGGTTACAATGAGCAGTTCTTC	CASSQGRLAGYNEQFF
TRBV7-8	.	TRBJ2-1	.	TGTGCCAGCAGCCGAACGCGGCAGAGACCTAACAATGAGCAGTTCTTC	CASSRTRQRPNNEQFF
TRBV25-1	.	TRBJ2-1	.	TGTGCCAGCAGTGGGTTTACAGGGCACAATGAGCAGTTCTTC	CASSGFTGHNEQFF
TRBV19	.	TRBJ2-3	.	TGTGCCAGTAGTATGGGTAGCGGACATATCACAGATACGCAGTATTTT	CASSMGSGHITDTQYF
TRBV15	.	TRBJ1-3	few	TGTGCCACCAGCAGAGACCGGGGCCGCTCTGGAAACACCATATATTTT	CATSRDRGRSGNTIYF
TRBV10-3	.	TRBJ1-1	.	TGTGCCATCAGTTTGACCCGAGGGACTGAAGCTTTCTTT	CAISLTRGTEAFF